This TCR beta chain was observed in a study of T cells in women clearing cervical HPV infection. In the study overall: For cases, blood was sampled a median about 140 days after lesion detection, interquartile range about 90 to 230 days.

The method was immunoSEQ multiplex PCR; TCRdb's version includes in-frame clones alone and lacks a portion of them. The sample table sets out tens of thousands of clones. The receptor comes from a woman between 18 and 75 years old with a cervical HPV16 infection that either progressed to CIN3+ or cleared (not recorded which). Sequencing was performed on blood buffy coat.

CDR3 protein: CASSPTGGQETQYF. CDR3 bases read: TGTGCCAGCTCACCGACCGGGGGGCAAGAGACC. The gene calls are TRBV18 and TRBJ2-5; 7 bases match TRBD2. The read falls 3 residues short of the CDR3 end, and the missing part is taken from the germline J gene. This CDR3 is built from 14 residues. Trimming took 3 bases from V and 2 from J; bases not matched to a gene: 3. Per germline, CDR1 KGHSH and CDR2 LQKENI. The whole variable domain, remainder taken from reference TRBV18 and TRBJ2-5, is NAGVMQNPRHLVRRRGQEARLRCSPMKGHSHVYWYRQLPEEGLKFMVYLQKENIIDESGMPKERFSAEFPKEGPSILRIQQVVRGDSAAYFCASSPTGGQETQYFGPGTRLLVL.